The clone carrying this T cell receptor beta chain is a singleton in its sample. What it binds is unknown. The study ran its PCR with 60 Vbeta and 13 Jbeta primers. The repertoire was sequenced with immunoSEQ multiplex PCR; TCRdb's copy has only in-frame clones and lacks some. This table holds about 90,000 clones, about 69% found once. These data originate in a study of cytomegalovirus exposure and HLA in healthy donors. Study as a whole: Researchers previously reported finding roughly 120 million unique TCR beta sequences from about 170 million T cells.

Per germline, CDR1 SGDLS and CDR2 YYNGEE. The ends lost 4 bases at V and 5 bases at J; junction bases unmatched: 14. The CDR3 is 16 amino acids. Study-wide results and caveats: Later analysis revealed greater clonal expansion in HLA-associated TCR beta chains than in equally common others.

The sequence was collected from a woman between 18 and 29 years old in good health and CMV-seropositive. This chain uses TRBV9 with TRBJ1-1, with 7 bases lining up with TRBD1. Sequencing was performed on PBMCs. Here the CDR3 DNA reads TGTGCCAGCAGCCTGTCCCCCAAGGGGGCAAGTACTGAAGCTTTCTTT. Protein sequence: CASSLSPKGASTEAFF.